The rows below give T cell receptor beta chains drawn from one sample of a study of early T cells in non-severe SARS-CoV-2 infection. One entry per CDR3 protein, called by TCRdb with MiXCR from the 5' RACE reads. The sample includes 22,000 or so distinct CDR3 sequences, around 4% seen only once; the top ten take roughly 20%. The sequenced material came from whole blood. Receptor source: an adult who was a healthcare worker with PCR-confirmed SARS-CoV-2 infection or an uninfected control (not recorded which). CDR3s include the opening cysteine and the closing phenylalanine or tryptophan. Each record gives: clone size, J gene, V gene, D gene, CDR3 DNA, CDR3 protein. D genes are given only for firm matches. The listing skips clone size in some rows; elsewhere it reads once, few, many or a size class.

>NA|TRBJ1-1|TRBV11-2|NA
TGTGCCAGCAGCTTAAACAGGTTCACTGAAGCTTTCTTT
CASSLNRFTEAFF
>many|TRBJ1-2|TRBV12-3/TRBV12-4|TRBD1
TGTGCCAGCAGTTCGGACAGGGCAGGGTTTGGCTACACCTTC
CASSSDRAGFGYTF
>many|TRBJ2-1|TRBV5-1|TRBD2
TGCGCCAGCAGCTTCGTGACTAGCGGGAGTGGTGAGCAGTTCTTC
CASSFVTSGSGEQFF
>many|TRBJ1-5|TRBV2|TRBD1
TGTGCCAGCAGGGAGATATGGGACAGGGAGGGCAATCAGCCCCAGCATTTT
CASREIWDREGNQPQHF
>many|TRBJ1-2|TRBV25-1|TRBD1
TGTGCCAGCAGCGAGGGACAGGGCAAAACCTATGGCTACACCTTC
CASSEGQGKTYGYTF
>many|TRBJ2-5|TRBV4-1|TRBD2
TGCGCCAGCAGCCTCGGACTAGCGGCTCAAGAGACCCAGTACTTC
CASSLGLAAQETQYF
>NA|TRBJ1-1|TRBV12-3/TRBV12-4|NA
TGTGCCAGCAGAAAACAGGGCCGGGGGACTGAAGCTTTCTTT
CASRKQGRGTEAFF
>many|TRBJ2-1|TRBV24-1|NA
TGTGCCACCGCGGGGAGCGAGGACTACAATGAGCAGTTCTTC
CATAGSEDYNEQFF
>NA|TRBJ2-7|TRBV7-2|NA
TGTGCCAGCAGCCAGGTCCGGGATTCCTACGAGCAGTACTTC
CASSQVRDSYEQYF
>many|TRBJ2-7|TRBV18|TRBD2
TGTGCCAGCTCACGGGGACTAGCGGGAGACTACGAGCAGTACTTC
CASSRGLAGDYEQYF
>many|TRBJ1-5|TRBV20-1|TRBD1
TGCAGTGCCCTACAGGGGGCTGGTGGCAATCAGCCCCAGCATTTT
CSALQGAGGNQPQHF
>many|TRBJ2-7|TRBV7-8|NA
TGTGCCAGCAGCCCCTTGGAATCGGCCCGATACGAGCAGTACTTC
CASSPLESARYEQYF
>many|TRBJ2-2|TRBV7-6|NA
TGTGCCAGCAGCCCCGGGTCCCCTAGAGGGGAGCTGTTTTTT
CASSPGSPRGELFF
>many|TRBJ2-1|TRBV6-5|NA
TGTGCCAGCAGTTCCCCGTCCTTCAATGAGCAGTTCTTC
CASSSPSFNEQFF
>many|TRBJ2-2|TRBV11-2|NA
TGTGCCAGCTCCGGACAGTACACCGGGGAGCTGTTTTTT
CASSGQYTGELFF
>medium-sized|TRBJ2-2|TRBV20-1|NA
TGCAGTGCTAGATGGCCGAACACCGGGGAGCTGTTTTTT
CSARWPNTGELFF
>NA|TRBJ2-1|TRBV2|NA
TGTGCCAGCAGTGAGCCGGGACTTGAAGTTTACAATGAGCAGTTCTTC
CASSEPGLEVYNEQFF
>many|TRBJ2-1|TRBV4-2|TRBD2
TGTGCCAGCAGCCAAGCTAGCGGGAGGGCAAATGAGCAGTTCTTC
CASSQASGRANEQFF
>many|TRBJ2-5|TRBV5-6|TRBD2
TGTGCCAGCAGCGCTACTAGCGGGAGGGAGACCCAGTACTTC
CASSATSGRETQYF
>NA|TRBJ2-7|TRBV7-6|TRBD1
TGTGCCAGCAGCTTAAGGTCAGGGGGCCCAACCTACGAGCAGTACTTC
CASSLRSGGPTYEQYF
>NA|TRBJ2-5|TRBV5-4|NA
TGTGCCAGCAGCTTGGGTGGGGTGGAGACCCAGTACTTC
CASSLGGVETQYF
>many|TRBJ2-2|TRBV20-1|NA
TGCAGTGCTAGACCCGTACGGGGGAGTAGCACCGGGGAGCTGTTTTTT
CSARPVRGSSTGELFF
>many|TRBJ2-7|TRBV11-3|NA
TGTGCCAGCAGTCCCAGAAGGTCTGGGACTCGCGCCGACGAGCAGTACTTC
CASSPRRSGTRADEQYF
>many|TRBJ2-5|TRBV12-3/TRBV12-4|NA
TGTGCCAGCAGTTTGGAGGTATTGGAAGAGACCCAGTACTTC
CASSLEVLEETQYF
>NA|TRBJ2-1|TRBV13|TRBD2
TGTGCCAGCAGCTCCGGTCCCGGGACTAGCGGCCCCAGCTCCTACAATGAGCAGTTCTTC
CASSSGPGTSGPSSYNEQFF
>many|TRBJ1-5|TRBV23-1|NA
TGCGCCAGCAGTCAGAGGCAGCCCCAGCATTTT
CASSQRQPQHF
>many|TRBJ2-3|TRBV20-1|NA
TGCAGTGCTAGAGATAAGGGACCCCGTCCAGATACGCAGTATTTT
CSARDKGPRPDTQYF
>NA|TRBJ2-2|TRBV29-1|TRBD1
TGCAGCGGGGGGGACAGGGTAGACACCGGGGAGCTGTTTTTT
CSGGDRVDTGELFF
>many|TRBJ2-5|TRBV12-3/TRBV12-4|NA
TGTGCCAGCAGTTTAGCCCGGGGTAGAGGCCAAGAGACCCAGTACTTC
CASSLARGRGQETQYF
>many|TRBJ1-5|TRBV4-1|NA
TGCGCCAGCAGCCAAGAACCCCAGGCTGGTCAGCCCCAGCATTTT
CASSQEPQAGQPQHF
>many|TRBJ1-1|TRBV6-5|NA
TGTGCCAGCAGTTACTCCCCAGGGGCGAGAAACACTGAAGCTTTCTTT
CASSYSPGARNTEAFF
>many|TRBJ2-1|TRBV6-2/TRBV6-3|TRBD2
TGTGCCAGCAAACCCGGGGGGATAAGCTCCTACAATGAGCAGTTCTTC
CASKPGGISSYNEQFF
>many|TRBJ2-7|TRBV4-1|TRBD1
TGCGCCAGCAGCTCGGGACAGGGGGCAAGAGAGCAGTACTTC
CASSSGQGAREQYF
>many|TRBJ1-1|TRBV11-2|NA
TGTGCCAGCAGCTTAGGGCGCTCTTATGCGAACACTGAAGCTTTCTTT
CASSLGRSYANTEAFF
>many|TRBJ2-1|TRBV30|TRBD2
TGTGCCTGGAGTTTAGCTGGGGGGAGGGATGAGTTCTTC
CAWSLAGGRDEFF
>medium-sized|TRBJ2-1|TRBV7-2|TRBD2
TGTGCCAGCAGCTTAGGCCCACTAGGCGGGAGGGCGCGTAATGAGCAGTTCTTC
CASSLGPLGGRARNEQFF
>many|TRBJ1-2|TRBV20-1|NA
TGCAGTGCTAGAGACTCAGGTTTTGACTATGGCTACACCTTC
CSARDSGFDYGYTF
>few|TRBJ2-1|TRBV11-2|NA
TGTGCCAGCAGCTCCTTAGCGGCCCTCTCAAATGAGCAGTTCTTC
CASSSLAALSNEQFF
>NA|TRBJ2-7|TRBV5-1|TRBD1
TGCGCCAGCGGGAGTGGACAGGGGACCTACGAGCAGTACTTC
CASGSGQGTYEQYF
>many|TRBJ1-2|TRBV25-1|TRBD1
TGTGCCAGCAGTGAATCCGGGACAGGGAGAAGGTATGGCTACACCTTC
CASSESGTGRRYGYTF
>many|TRBJ1-5|TRBV18|TRBD1
TGTGCCAGCTCACCACCTCGGACAGGGGCAGGACAGGCCCAGCATTTT
CASSPPRTGAGQAQHF
>NA|TRBJ1-1|TRBV28|NA
TGTGCCAGCAGTCAATCGAACACTGAAGCTTTCTTT
CASSQSNTEAFF